This entry lists 22 T cell receptor beta chains sequenced from one sample in a study of T cells in Graves' hyperthyroidism and ophthalmopathy. Amplified regions were TCR beta CDR3 sequences from RNA transcripts. Initially, a first-round RT-PCR of the TCR CDR3 employed the HTBI primer set. TCRdb itself ran the multiplex PCR reads through MiXCR, one entry per CDR3 protein. The table has roughly 700,000 distinct CDR3 sequences, 17% seen once; the top ten hold around 15%. Sample: blood. The source is a man in his fifties with Graves' hyperthyroidism.

This clonotype was detected many times. The genes are TRBV5-5 and TRBJ1-2, with D hard to call. Germline CDR1 reads SGHKS; CDR2 reads YYEKEE (reference sequence). The CDR3 spans 13 residues. Trimming took 3 bases from V and 4 from J, leaving 10 bases between them. CDR3 in amino acids: CASSWEPSYGYTF. CDR3 DNA: TGTGCCAGCAGCTGGGAGCCTAGCTATGGCTACACCTTC. Drawing the rest from reference TRBV5-5 and TRBJ1-2, the complete variable domain is DAGVTQSPTHLIKTRGQQVTLRCSPISGHKSVSWYQQVLGQGPQFIFQYYEKEERGRGNFPDRFSARQFPNYSSELNVNALLLGDSALYLCASSWEPSYGYTFGSGTRLTVV.

This clonotype was found a few times. The V gene is TRBV4-2, the J gene TRBJ2-7, with 7 bases lining up with TRBD1. V lost 4 bases and J lost 0; bases outside the gene matches: 6. CDR3 length: 15 residues. The germline V gene encodes CDR1 LGHNA and CDR2 YNFKEQ. The CDR3 spells CASSLTGANSYEQYF. The CDR3, as DNA: TGTGCCAGCAGCCTTACAGGGGCTAACTCCTACGAGCAGTACTTC.

Ten or more counts support this clonotype. The chain employs TRBV28 and TRBJ2-6; D uncertain. Trimming pared 4 bases from V and 0 bases from J, leaving 19 bases between. The CDR3 contains 19 residues. Germline lookup yields CDR1 MDHEN and CDR2 SYDVKM. CDR3 sequence: CASSSAAALSPSGANVLTF. The DNA for the CDR3 is TGTGCCAGCAGTTCGGCTGCCGCCTTAAGTCCCTCTGGGGCCAACGTCCTGACTTTC.

The genes are TRBV20-1 and TRBJ1-5; 8 bases match TRBD1. CDR3 length equals 16 residues. CDR1 is DFQATT and CDR2 is SNEGSKA in the germline V gene (reference sequence). Trimming cost V 0 bases and J 2 bases; bases outside gene matches: 6. CDR3 residues: CSARELTGDGNQPQHF. CDR3 in DNA: TGCAGTGCTAGAGAACTGACAGGGGACGGCAATCAGCCCCAGCATTTT.

This clonotype has ten or more counts. This rearrangement joins TRBV6-5 to TRBJ2-5; 8 nucleotides agree with TRBD1. The CDR3 loop spans 14 amino acids. Looked up from germline, CDR1 is MNHEY and CDR2 is SVGAGI. The ends lost 7 bases at V and 2 bases at J; junction bases unmatched: 6. In DNA form, the CDR3 reads TGTGCCAGCAAAATGACAGGGGTTCAAGAGACCCAGTACTTC. Translated, it gives CASKMTGVQETQYF.

The sample holds many counts of this clonotype. The chain recombines TRBV12-3 or TRBV12-4 with TRBJ1-1; D not resolved. This CDR3 contains 15 residues. Trimming took 3 bases from V and 0 from J, leaving 11 bases between them. CDR3: CASSFPKGLNTEAFF. The CDR3 region has the DNA TGTGCCAGCAGTTTTCCTAAAGGCCTGAACACTGAAGCTTTCTTT.

The V and J genes are TRBV19 and TRBJ2-1; 7 nucleotides line up with TRBD2. The CDR3 length is 15 residues. The V and J ends lost 10 bases and 1 base, in that order; junction bases with no gene match: 10. CDR1 and CDR2 from the germline V gene are LNHDA and SQIVND (reference sequence). The DNA of the CDR3 is TGTGCCATCGGGGAGGGGCTAGCGTCCTACAATGAGCAGTTCTTC. Translation: CAIGEGLASYNEQFF.

In this sample, this clonotype turned up a few times. The chain joins TRBV19 to TRBJ2-2; no clear D gene. CDR1 LNHDA and CDR2 SQIVND come from the germline V gene (reference sequence). CDR3 length: 13 amino acids. Trimming removed 9 bases at V and 1 base at J, with 9 bases between. The CDR3 loop is CASTLGNTGELFF. In DNA, the CDR3 is TGTGCCAGCACCCTCGGGAACACCGGGGAGCTGTTTTTT.

The rearrangement uses TRBV27 and TRBJ1-4, with 7 bases identical to TRBD1. The germline gives CDR1 MNHEY, CDR2 SMNVEV (reference sequence). Trimming took 0 bases from V and 8 from J; bases not matched to a gene: 12. This CDR3 has 17 amino acids. The CDR3 sequence: CASSLSFGTAGGEKLFF. In nucleotides, the CDR3 is TGTGCCAGCAGTTTATCTTTCGGGACAGCTGGGGGGGAAAAACTGTTTTTT. Full variable domain (missing parts from reference TRBV27 and TRBJ1-4): EAQVTQNPRYLITVTGKKLTVTCSQNMNHEYMSWYRQDPGLGLRQIYYSMNVEVTDKGDVPEGYKVSRKEKRNFPLILESPSPNQTSLYFCASSLSFGTAGGEKLFFGSGTQLSVL.

The chain employs TRBV28 and TRBJ2-2; a weak D match, TRBD1 (6 bases). Trimming pared 6 bases from V and 7 bases from J, leaving 15 bases between. CDR3 length: 14 amino acids. Per germline, CDR1 MDHEN and CDR2 SYDVKM. CDR3 DNA sequence: TGTGCCAGCAGCCAAGGACAGTACATCGGGGAGCTGTTTTTT. It encodes CASSQGQYIGELFF.

This clonotype was seen more than once but under ten times. The gene calls are TRBV9 and TRBJ1-6; D remains unclear. This CDR3 has 16 amino acids. Trimming took 0 bases from V and 7 from J, leaving 14 bases between them. The germline V gene encodes CDR1 SGDLS and CDR2 YYNGEE. CDR3 DNA: TGTGCCAGCAGCGTAGCTCCGGGAAGGCAGAATTCACCCCTCCACTTT. Its protein is CASSVAPGRQNSPLHF.

This clonotype showed up just a few times. V usage is TRBV7-2 and J usage is TRBJ1-1, with TRBD1 as a possible D gene (5 bases). There are 16 residues in the CDR3. Germline-derived CDR1 and CDR2 are SGHTA and FQGNSA. V was cut by 1 base and J by 4 bases, with 16 bases left in between. Here the CDR3 reads CASSLDPREFGTEAFF. The CDR3 DNA follows: TGTGCCAGCAGCTTAGACCCCAGGGAGTTTGGCACTGAAGCTTTCTTT.

This clonotype was recorded many times. The chain links TRBV12-3 or TRBV12-4 to TRBJ2-1; 15 bases fit TRBD2. The CDR3 spans 16 residues. V was clipped by 6 bases and J by 8 bases; unmatched bases: 8. This CDR3 is CASSQVGLAGGHEQFF. In DNA, the CDR3 is TGTGCCAGCAGCCAAGTCGGACTAGCGGGAGGGCATGAGCAGTTCTTC.

The chain is built from TRBV9 and TRBJ1-4; tentative D call: TRBD1 (5 bases). V dropped 1 base and J dropped 4 bases, with 11 bases sitting between them. This CDR3 is built from 15 residues. CDR1 is SGDLS and CDR2 is YYNGEE in the germline V gene. In DNA, the CDR3 is TGTGCCAGCAGCGTAACCGGGACGGATAATGAAAAACTGTTTTTT. This gives the protein CASSVTGTDNEKLFF.

The chain is built from TRBV27 and TRBJ1-5; 7 bases map to TRBD1. Germline values: CDR1 MNHEY, CDR2 SMNVEV (reference sequence). Trimming took 3 bases from V and 5 from J; bases not matched to a gene: 13. This CDR3 comprises 17 residues. The CDR3 DNA reads as TGTGCCAGCAGTTTCCTTCCGGACAAAACAGGGGATCAGCCCCAGCATTTT. Translation: CASSFLPDKTGDQPQHF.

The chain joins TRBV11-2 to TRBJ2-7; D unresolved. V lost 0 bases and J lost 2, with 8 bases in between. The germline CDR1 and CDR2 sequences are SGHAT and FQNNGV. The CDR3 runs to 14 residues. Here the CDR3 DNA reads TGTGCCAGCAGCTTAGACCCCATGACCTACGAGCAGTACTTC. Its translation is CASSLDPMTYEQYF.

This clonotype was counted at least ten times. The chain combines TRBV28 with TRBJ1-5; D gene unclear. Germline V gene data show CDR1 as MDHEN and CDR2 as SYDVKM. Between the trimmed V and J ends, which lost 0 bases and 0 bases, there was a span of 6 bases. The CDR3 has 15 residues. This CDR3 reads CASSLWADSNQPQHF. The CDR3 DNA is TGTGCCAGCAGTTTATGGGCAGATAGCAATCAGCCCCAGCATTTT.

This clonotype was recorded many times. This chain connects TRBV19 to TRBJ1-1, with 12 positions matching TRBD1. Looked up from germline, CDR1 is LNHDA and CDR2 is SQIVND (reference sequence). Germline trimming cut 5 bases from V and 5 bases from J; bases unmatched to any gene: 9. This CDR3 spans 16 amino acids. The CDR3 sequence: CASSPGTGGSRTEAFF. The CDR3 DNA reads as TGTGCCAGTAGTCCCGGGACAGGGGGCTCGAGGACTGAAGCTTTCTTT.

J is TRBJ2-1 and V is TRBV29-1; 15 bases line up with TRBD2. There are 18 residues in the CDR3. The junction had 14 bases not matched to a gene; V was cut back by 7 bases and J by 4 bases. Germline CDR1 reads SQVTM; CDR2 reads ANQGSEA. The CDR3 region is CSGRYPGLAGGGYNEQFF. The CDR3 DNA reads TGCAGCGGGCGATACCCGGGACTAGCGGGAGGAGGGTACAATGAGCAGTTCTTC.

The sample holds many counts of this clonotype. The chain combines TRBV9 with TRBJ2-7; no clear D. CDR3 size: 13 residues. Germline loops: CDR1 SGDLS, CDR2 YYNGEE. Trimming removed 4 bases from V and 6 bases from J, with 14 bases in between. DNA for the CDR3: TGTGCCAGCAGCCCTATTCTGGACCGCGAGCAGTACTTC. Its protein is CASSPILDREQYF.

This clonotype has a handful of counts. The CDR3 region is CAISESTRQGGDTQYF. The CDR3, as DNA: TGTGCCATCAGTGAGTCGACTCGCCAGGGTGGGGATACGCAGTATTTT. The genes are TRBV10-3 and TRBJ2-3, with a weak D call TRBD1 (5 bases). V was pared by 0 bases and J by 6 bases, with 16 bases between. Germline V gene lookup returns CDR1 ENHRY and CDR2 SYGVKD. CDR3 length: 16 residues.

CDR3 loop: CASSLAAGGSGANVLTF. The CDR3 coding sequence is TGCGCCAGCAGCTTGGCAGCAGGGGGATCCGGGGCCAACGTCCTGACTTTC. The chain is built from TRBV5-1 and TRBJ2-6, with 7 nucleotides matching TRBD1. The J segment lost 4 bases and the V segment lost 0 bases, leaving 7 bases of the junction unmatched. The CDR3 extends over 17 amino acids. The germline V gene encodes CDR1 SGHRS and CDR2 YFSETQ.